The 2 T cell receptor beta chains below were found in one sample sequenced in a study of blood T cell repertoires in COVID-19. Data came from immunoSEQ multiplex PCR; TCRdb stores just in-frame clones and leaves some out. The sample includes about 530,000 clones, less than 90% seen only once; the top ten take less than 9%. Sequences were obtained from peripheral blood. The receptors originated from a woman aged 45-60 years with COVID-19, enrolled during active disease.

This chain links TRBV2 with TRBJ1-1; no clear D gene. CDR1 and CDR2 (germline): SNHLY, FYNNEI. The V end lost 1 base, the J end lost 10 bases, and 10 bases lay between the germline ends. The CDR3 loop spans 12 amino acids. The CDR3 DNA reads as TGTGCCAGCAGTGAAGATCGACAAGGAGCTTTCTTT. It specifies CASSEDRQGAFF.

This clone was observed a few times. The chain joins TRBV7-2 to TRBJ1-1; D might be TRBD1 (6 bases). Trimming took off 2 bases at V and 3 bases at J, with 10 bases between the two ends. The CDR3 loop spans 14 amino acids. Germline V lookup: CDR1 SGHTA, CDR2 FQGNSA. The DNA for the CDR3 is TGTGCCAGCAGCTTAAGTGAGGGGGACACTGAAGCTTTCTTT. Protein product: CASSLSEGDTEAFF.